Listed below are T cell receptor beta chains from one sample, sequenced in a study of beta chain features in type 1 diabetes. Assay: immunoSEQ multiplex PCR; the TCRdb copy retains only in-frame clones and omits some. In the table there are about 40,000 clones, around 49% of which are singletons. Sequenced material: central memory CD4+ T cells from blood. Receptors were obtained from a woman aged 18 to 35 in good health. Both conserved end residues are part of each CDR3.

V gene,J gene,CDR3 protein
TRBV5-1,TRBJ2-1,CASSWRTGRSNNEQFF
TRBV10-1,TRBJ1-1,CASSEGTGVSTRGAEAFF
TRBV6-1,TRBJ1-2,CASSEPGYGYTF
TRBV27,TRBJ1-1,CASYSGHLNTEAFF
TRBV10-3,TRBJ1-1,CAIGRDGLNTEAFF
TRBV7-2,TRBJ2-3,CASIESAGSDTQYF
TRBV5-6,TRBJ1-5,CASSGGTTQPQHF
TRBV7-9,TRBJ2-3,CASSWGLAGALDTQYF
TRBV12-5,TRBJ1-5,CASGFPQGGPQHF
TRBV30,TRBJ1-4,CAWSLKLGNNEKLFF
TRBV14,TRBJ1-1,CASSPTNRVTEAFF
TRBV9,TRBJ2-1,CASSVGGGSYNEQFF
TRBV2,TRBJ1-2,CASIGTGEGYTF
TRBV27,TRBJ2-7,CASSFRDSTYEQYF
TRBV5-1,TRBJ2-2,CASSPGDYSNTGELFF
TRBV19,TRBJ2-3,CASGLAGSTDTQYF
TRBV5-6,TRBJ2-1,CASSFGPVNEGEQFF
TRBV5-1,TRBJ2-7,CASSGWEQGQGEQYF
TRBV13,TRBJ2-5,CASSPKGQGGQETQYF
TRBV6-4,TRBJ2-1,CASSVGEGAEQFF
TRBV4-1,TRBJ2-7,CASSLGGQGRGEQYF
TRBV5-1,TRBJ2-3,CASSQGQSTDTQYF
TRBV7-9,TRBJ1-1,CASSGTGHAEAFF
TRBV5-1,TRBJ2-1,CASSPSGDSSNEQFF
TRBV10-1,TRBJ2-3,CASSESRGGASHRTDTQYF
TRBV19,TRBJ2-1,CASSISPRGQFF
TRBV12-5,TRBJ2-5,CASGLVRGGWETQYF
TRBV11-2,TRBJ1-3,CASSLTHLFSGNTIYF
TRBV11-2,TRBJ2-5,CASSLGDNVQETQYF
TRBV28,TRBJ1-1,CASSPTGRTFF
TRBV5-6,TRBJ1-2,CASSFVGQGLYGYTF
TRBV2,TRBJ2-1,CASTSGSGYNEQFF
TRBV11-2,TRBJ2-3,CASSLAGTDTQYF
TRBV2,TRBJ2-1,CASRTSGGANEQFF
TRBV6-5,TRBJ2-7,CASSVDRGHGEQYF
TRBV6-1,TRBJ1-2,CASSTGTGSGYTF
TRBV6-5,TRBJ2-2,CASSPPGRGTGELFF
TRBV5-1,TRBJ2-7,CASSSGLADYEQYF
TRBV19,TRBJ1-6,CASSLARLPNSPLHF
TRBV2,TRBJ2-1,CASRPLGTSENEQFF
TRBV19,TRBJ2-4,CASSMAAAKNIQYF
TRBV15,TRBJ2-7,CATSRGGGTASYEQYF
TRBV5-5,TRBJ2-5,CASSLGGDGTQYF
TRBV6-1,TRBJ1-1,CASSEEGGLTEAFF
TRBV5-1,TRBJ2-7,CASSSKGSTSGYSYEQYF
TRBV4-1,TRBJ2-1,CASSQGGVSSAEQFF
TRBV4-1,TRBJ2-2,CASSQVGTGRRAGELFF
TRBV5-4,TRBJ2-7,CASSIDSYEQYF
TRBV28,TRBJ1-1,CASSFGRLETEAFF
TRBV4-2,TRBJ1-5,CASSQGQGWSNQPQHF
TRBV5-1,TRBJ2-5,CASSLEQGETQYF
TRBV19,TRBJ2-3,CASSMIKSSARSTDTQYF
TRBV7-2,TRBJ2-7,CASSLGRELAEQYF
TRBV30,TRBJ1-4,CAWSVLKGASNEKLFF
TRBV30,TRBJ2-1,CAWSDLTGLSSYNEQFF